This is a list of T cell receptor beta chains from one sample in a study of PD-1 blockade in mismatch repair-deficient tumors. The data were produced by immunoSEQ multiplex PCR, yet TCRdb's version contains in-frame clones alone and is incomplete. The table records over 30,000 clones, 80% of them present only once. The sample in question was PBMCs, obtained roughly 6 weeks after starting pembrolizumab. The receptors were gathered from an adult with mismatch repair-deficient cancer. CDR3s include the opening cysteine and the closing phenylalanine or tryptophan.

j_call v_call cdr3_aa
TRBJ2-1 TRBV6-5 CASISWGLNEQFF
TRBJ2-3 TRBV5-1 CASSLTPSGLTDTQYF
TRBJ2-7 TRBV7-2 CASSWTSGSIYEQYF
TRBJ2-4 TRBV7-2 CASSLGGGLAKNIQYF
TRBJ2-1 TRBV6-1 CASTGTSGSSEQFF
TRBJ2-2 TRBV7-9 CASSLTGSNTGELFF
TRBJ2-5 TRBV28 CASSLFLVQETQYF
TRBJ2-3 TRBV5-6 CASSATGDGADTQYF
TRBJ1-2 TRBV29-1 CSVGGQAPGYTF
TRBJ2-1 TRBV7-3 CASSPGGGRHYNEQFF
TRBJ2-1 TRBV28 CANTGWVYNEQFF
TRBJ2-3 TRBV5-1 CASRAGGGTDTQYF
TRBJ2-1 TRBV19 CASSIAGQGLGNEQFF
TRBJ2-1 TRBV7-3 CASSTQSRTSGRVSEQFF
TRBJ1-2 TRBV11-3 CASSRGHGYGYTF
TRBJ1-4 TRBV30 CAWSTSGTGKEKLFF
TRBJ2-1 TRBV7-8 CASSSRERANNEQFF
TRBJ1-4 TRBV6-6 CASSSQNEKLFF
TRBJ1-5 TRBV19 CASSISQGSNQPQHF
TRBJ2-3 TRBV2 CASAGTGLADTQYF
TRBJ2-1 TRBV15 CATSREGPTGVRIF
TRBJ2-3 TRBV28 CASSFGSGGTDTQYF
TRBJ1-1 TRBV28 CASSYRTGRVNTEAFF
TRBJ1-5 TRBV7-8 CASSLAGQGVNQPQHF
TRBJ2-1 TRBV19 CASIPDPGPYNEQFF
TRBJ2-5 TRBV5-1 CASSLSTGTGKETQYF
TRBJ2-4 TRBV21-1 CASSPREVGEYF
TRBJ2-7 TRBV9 CASSQTSGRDYEQYF
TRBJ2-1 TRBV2 CASRPQGASGGEQFF
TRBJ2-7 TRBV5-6 CASSLAGSNEQYF
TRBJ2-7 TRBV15 CATSRDRSTALPYEQYF
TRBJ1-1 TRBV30 CAWSPRTEAFF
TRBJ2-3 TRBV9 CASSVDEREGTDTQYF
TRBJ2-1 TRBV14 CASSQLGREEANEQFF
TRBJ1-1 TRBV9 CASSEQGNTEAFF
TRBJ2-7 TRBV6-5 CASRLDRETYEQYF
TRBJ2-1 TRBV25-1 CASSEIGAGENEQFF
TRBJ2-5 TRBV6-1 CASSEPGKTQYF
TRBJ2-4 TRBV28 CASSSTSGIPFRYF
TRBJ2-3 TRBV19 CASSRSWTALGTQYF